The 13 T cell receptor beta chains in this list originate from one sample, sequenced in a study of shared clonotypes between healthy human individuals. The assay was immunoSEQ multiplex PCR, and TCRdb's table has in-frame clones only and misses some. This table holds millions of clones, about 95% found once. Naive CD8 cells, CD45RO-negative and positively selected for CCR7, excluded terminally differentiated effector memory CD45RA+ cells. The sequenced sample consisted of naive CD8+ T cells sorted from blood. The receptors stem from a young man in good health.

As to this clone: Other DNA variants within this sample encode the same CDR3. The chain is built from TRBV27 and TRBJ2-1; D call uncertain. The CDR3 consists of 14 residues. V shed 6 bases and J shed 0 bases, with 9 bases lying between them. The V gene's germline CDR1 is MNHEY and CDR2 SMNVEV (reference sequence). CDR3 sequence (DNA): TGTGCCAGCAGCTGGGTCGGCTCCTACAATGAGCAGTTCTTC. Its protein product is CASSWVGSYNEQFF.

This clone is a singleton in its sample. In DNA form, the CDR3 reads TGCGCCAGCAGCCAAGATGGGCCTCTCTCCTATAATTCACCCCTCCACTTT. Its protein is CASSQDGPLSYNSPLHF. V usage is TRBV4-3 and J usage is TRBJ1-6; D ambiguous. The CDR3 runs 17 residues. CDR1 and CDR2 from the germline V gene are LGHNA and YSLEER. Between the trimmed V and J ends, which lost 0 bases and 0 bases, there was a span of 9 bases.

This chain uses TRBV4-3 with TRBJ1-6; no firm D call. There are 18 residues in the CDR3. Germline V gene data show CDR1 as LGHNA and CDR2 as YSLEER. Trimming took off 1 base at V and 0 bases at J, with 13 bases between the two ends. The DNA of the CDR3 is TGCGCCAGCAGCCAAGCCCCAGCAGGCGGCTCCTATAATTCACCCCTCCACTTT. It yields the protein CASSQAPAGGSYNSPLHF.

The chain employs TRBV27 and TRBJ1-1, with D possibly TRBD1 on 6 matching bases. V was clipped by 3 bases and J by 7 bases, with 21 bases between them. Looked up from germline, CDR1 is MNHEY and CDR2 is SMNVEV (reference sequence). CDR3 length: 16 residues. CDR3 in amino acids: CASSFIGGAAFGEAFF. The CDR3 bases are TGTGCCAGCAGTTTCATTGGGGGCGCCGCCTTCGGTGAAGCTTTCTTT.

This chain uses TRBV5-6 with TRBJ1-4, with D possibly TRBD1 on 5 matching bases. V shed 2 bases and J shed 5 bases, with 10 bases lying between them. The CDR3 is 14 amino acids. Germline CDR1 SGHDT, CDR2 YYEEEE. CDR3 amino acids: CASSFWGLNEKLFF. DNA of the CDR3: TGTGCCAGCAGCTTCTGGGGCCTAAATGAAAAACTGTTTTTT.

The V gene is TRBV6-4, the J gene TRBJ2-5; D is possibly TRBD1 or TRBD2 (5 bases each). Germline-derived CDR1 and CDR2 are MRHNA and SNTAGT. CDR3 length: 15 amino acids. Trimming shortened V by 3 bases and J by 1 base, and 12 bases separated the two germline ends. The CDR3 DNA sequence: TGTGCCAGCAGTGAAGGGGACGGGACCCAAGAGACCCAGTACTTC. Translating gives CASSEGDGTQETQYF.

DNA for the CDR3: TGTGCCAGCAGCTGGGACAGATCTAATGAAAAACTGTTTTTT. Translating gives CASSWDRSNEKLFF. V gene TRBV5-6 combines with J gene TRBJ1-4, with 7 bases identical to TRBD1. The length of the CDR3 is 14 residues. Per the germline V gene, CDR1 is SGHDT and CDR2 is YYEEEE. Unmatched junction bases numbered 2, after V lost 3 bases and J lost 3 bases.

The chain couples TRBV2 to TRBJ2-5; 8 bases fit TRBD2. The V gene's germline CDR1 is SNHLY and CDR2 FYNNEI. The CDR3 consists of 12 residues. V gave up 8 bases and J gave up 3 bases; unmatched junction bases: 2. CDR3 in amino acids: CASLREEETQYF. CDR3 sequence (DNA): TGTGCCAGCTTGCGGGAGGAAGAGACCCAGTACTTC. Full variable domain (missing parts from reference TRBV2 and TRBJ2-5): EPEVTQTPSHQVTQMGQEVILRCVPISNHLYFYWYRQILGQKVEFLVSFYNNEISEKSEIFDDQFSVERPDGSNFTLKIRSTKLEDSAMYFCASLREEETQYFGPGTRLLVL.

The gene calls are TRBV4-3 and TRBJ2-2; 7 bases line up with TRBD1. The V gene end was trimmed by 1 base and the J gene end by 5 bases; junction bases not matched to a gene: 7. CDR3 length: 16 residues. The germline gives CDR1 LGHNA, CDR2 YSLEER. As DNA, the CDR3 is TGCGCCAGCAGCCAAGGGCCGGGACAGACAACCGGGGAGCTGTTTTTT. Its translation: CASSQGPGQTTGELFF.

The chain carries TRBV5-1 and TRBJ2-1; 7 bases fit TRBD2. J gave up 8 bases and V 4 bases, and 9 bases lay outside the gene matches. The germline CDR1 and CDR2 sequences are SGHRS and YFSETQ. The CDR3 consists of 14 residues. The CDR3 nucleotides read TGCGCCAGCAGCCCTGGCGCTAGCGGCGATGAGCAGTTCTTC. Protein sequence: CASSPGASGDEQFF.

This chain connects TRBV7-2 to TRBJ2-7; D gene ambiguous. With 4 bases removed from V and 5 bases from J, the gap between germline ends came to 9 bases. This CDR3 region has 12 residues. CDR1 is SGHTA and CDR2 is FQGNSA in the germline V gene. CDR3 in amino acids: CASSSGTNEQYF. CDR3 coding DNA: TGTGCCAGCAGCTCCGGAACGAACGAGCAGTACTTC.

V gene TRBV4-3 combines with J gene TRBJ2-5; 9 nucleotides match TRBD2. CDR1 is LGHNA and CDR2 is YSLEER in the germline V gene. Trimming cost V 5 bases and J 3 bases; bases outside gene matches: 10. CDR3 length equals 16 residues. The CDR3 spells CASSDSPAGGKETQYF. CDR3 bases: TGCGCCAGCAGCGATTCTCCAGCGGGGGGAAAAGAGACCCAGTACTTC.

The rearrangement joins TRBV28 to TRBJ2-3; no definite D call. The germline gives CDR1 MDHEN, CDR2 SYDVKM. V lost 3 bases, J lost 5 bases, and 9 bases lay in between. The CDR3 length is 13 residues. The CDR3 region is CASSFNFGDTQYF. The CDR3 nucleotides read TGTGCCAGCAGTTTTAATTTTGGAGATACGCAGTATTTT.